This paragraph reports one T cell receptor (beta chain). Sequencing was performed with immunoSEQ multiplex PCR; in TCRdb, only in-frame clones are kept and a portion is missing. This sample has about 94,000 clones, with 90% found just once. The data were taken from a study of control samples from healthy donors and cancer patients. Germline-derived CDR1 and CDR2 are SGHDT and YYEEEE. V was shortened by 2 bases and J by 3 bases, with 15 bases between the two germline ends. The CDR3 spans 16 residues. The chain combines TRBV5-6 with TRBJ2-1; D not resolved. This receptor was taken from a woman aged 18-35 years in good health. The source material was blood. Here the CDR3 reads CASSLFGEENYNEQFF. The CDR3 DNA reads TGTGCCAGCAGCTTATTTGGCGAAGAGAACTACAATGAGCAGTTCTTC.